One sample yielded the 21 T cell receptor beta chains listed below, sequenced in a study of T cells in Graves' hyperthyroidism and ophthalmopathy. Amplified TCR beta CDR3 regions derived from RNA transcripts. First-round RT-PCR of the TCR CDR3 relied on the HTBI primer set. TCRdb used MiXCR to reprocess the multiplex PCR reads, holding one entry per CDR3 protein. The sample comprises hundreds of thousands of distinct CDR3 sequences, 14% of which are singletons, and about 10% rests with the top ten. The specimen was blood. Every receptor here comes from a young woman with Graves' hyperthyroidism.

In this sample, this clonotype turned up a few times. The gene calls are TRBV6-1 and TRBJ1-1, with unresolved D. Germline-derived CDR1 and CDR2 are MNHNS and SASEGT. This CDR3 is 11 amino acids long. V shed 10 bases and J shed 4 bases, with 10 bases lying between them. CDR3 sequence reads: CAISLPTEAFF. The CDR3 coding sequence is TGTGCCATCAGCCTTCCCACTGAAGCTTTCTTT.

This clonotype appeared many times. V is TRBV27 and J is TRBJ1-5; D remains unclear. Germline CDR1 reads MNHEY; CDR2 reads SMNVEV (reference sequence). The CDR3 loop spans 16 amino acids. V was clipped by 8 bases and J by 2 bases, with 19 bases between them. The CDR3 protein is CASPPRASQGNQPQHF. CDR3 in DNA: TGTGCCAGCCCTCCTAGGGCATCTCAGGGCAATCAGCCCCAGCATTTT.

Only a few counts were recorded for this clonotype. At one of its ends the junction is not consistent with the germline gene, which may arise from a read error. The chain combines TRBV10-3 with TRBJ1-2, with D uncertain. The CDR3 spans 12 residues. Per germline, CDR1 ENHRY and CDR2 SYGVKD. CDR3 in DNA: TGTACCATCATGAGGCTGAGCTATGGCTACACCTTC. It yields the protein CTIMRLSYGYTF.

The chain is built from TRBV5-1 and TRBJ2-1; no reliable D call. Between the trimmed V and J ends, which lost 2 bases and 4 bases, there was a span of 10 bases. CDR3 length: 14 amino acids. CDR1 and CDR2 (germline): SGHRS, YFSETQ. The CDR3 region has the DNA TGCGCCAGCAGCTTTAATGGCTTATACAATGAGCAGTTCTTC. Its translation is CASSFNGLYNEQFF. Full variable domain (remainder filled in from reference TRBV5-1 and TRBJ2-1): KAGVTQTPRYLIKTRGQQVTLSCSPISGHRSVSWYQQTPGQGLQFLFEYFSETQRNKGNFPGRFSGRQFSNSRSEMNVSTLELGDSALYLCASSFNGLYNEQFFGPGTRLTVL.

Many counts were recorded for this clonotype. This rearrangement joins TRBV11-2 to TRBJ2-7, with TRBD1 matching over 8 bases. V dropped 5 bases and J dropped 0; count of bases not matched to a gene: 6. The CDR3 is 15 residues long. Germline V gene lookup returns CDR1 SGHAT and CDR2 FQNNGV. CDR3 sequence reads: CASSDRGLSSYEQYF. In nucleotides, the CDR3 is TGTGCCAGCAGCGACAGGGGACTGAGCTCCTACGAGCAGTACTTC.

This clonotype appeared many times. The chain is built from TRBV2 and TRBJ2-5; 10 bases map to TRBD1. The junction had 8 bases not matched to a gene; V was cut back by 6 bases and J by 7 bases. The CDR3 spans 14 residues. CDR1 SNHLY and CDR2 FYNNEI come from the germline V gene. CDR3 protein: CASSYDRGRATQYF. The DNA of the CDR3 is TGTGCCAGCAGCTATGACAGGGGGCGGGCGACCCAGTACTTC. Variable domain in full (rest from reference TRBV2 and TRBJ2-5): EPEVTQTPSHQVTQMGQEVILRCVPISNHLYFYWYRQILGQKVEFLVSFYNNEISEKSEIFDDQFSVERPDGSNFTLKIRSTKLEDSAMYFCASSYDRGRATQYFGPGTRLLVL.

This rearrangement joins TRBV19 to TRBJ1-1; TRBD1 might be the D (6 bases). The germline V and J ends were trimmed by 7 bases and 1 base, with 10 bases remaining between them. Germline values: CDR1 LNHDA, CDR2 SQIVND (reference sequence). The CDR3 totals 13 residues. DNA for the CDR3: TGTGCCAGTATCAAACAGGGGAACACTGAAGCTTTCTTT. It is translated as CASIKQGNTEAFF. Drawing the rest from reference TRBV19 and TRBJ1-1, the complete variable domain is DGGITQSPKYLFRKEGQNVTLSCEQNLNHDAMYWYRQDPGQGLRLIYYSQIVNDFQKGDIAEGYSVSREKKESFPLTVTSAQKNPTAFYLCASIKQGNTEAFFGQGTRLTVV.

On this clonotype itself: Possible read error: a much larger clone is one base away. The chain couples TRBV19 to TRBJ1-1; no reliable D call. The CDR3 loop spans 12 amino acids. CDR1 is LNHDA, CDR2 SQIVND, per germline (reference sequence). CDR3 sequence: CARRNEGRRAFF. DNA for the CDR3: TGTGCCCGTAGAAATGAAGGACGGAGAGCTTTCTTT.

This chain uses TRBV9 with TRBJ2-7, with unresolved D. The CDR3 is 14 residues long. From germline, CDR1 is SGDLS and CDR2 YYNGEE. The V and J ends lost 3 bases and 5 bases respectively, with 15 bases between them. Here the CDR3 DNA reads TGTGCCAGCAGCGCTCTTCCCATTGAGGACGAGCAGTACTTC. It yields the protein CASSALPIEDEQYF.

This clonotype was counted ten times or more. This chain links TRBV2 with TRBJ1-5; D is perhaps TRBD1 (5 bases). V was clipped by 2 bases and J by 0 bases, with 14 bases between them. The CDR3 runs 17 residues. Germline CDR1 and CDR2: SNHLY and FYNNEI. The CDR3 reads CASSESAAGPSNQPQHF. CDR3 coding DNA: TGTGCCAGCAGTGAAAGTGCGGCAGGGCCTAGCAATCAGCCCCAGCATTTT.

The chain links TRBV28 to TRBJ2-5; tentatively, D is TRBD1 or TRBD2 (5 bases each). Germline values: CDR1 MDHEN, CDR2 SYDVKM. The CDR3 totals 15 residues. Between the trimmed V and J ends, which lost 5 bases and 4 bases, there was a span of 17 bases. The CDR3 loop reads CASSRGADRGETQYF. CDR3 DNA sequence: TGTGCCAGCAGTCGGGGCGCGGACCGGGGAGAGACCCAGTACTTC.

This clonotype was found a few times. This chain joins TRBV20-1 and TRBJ2-1; no definite D call. V lost 2 bases, J lost 7 bases, and 18 bases lay in between. The CDR3 consists of 15 residues. The germline V gene has CDR1 DFQATT and CDR2 SNEGSKA (reference sequence). CDR3 loop: CSARHTVRVTNEQFF. CDR3 bases: TGCAGTGCTAGACACACTGTACGCGTAACAAATGAGCAGTTCTTC.

The CDR3 is CASSIAQLNQPQHF. CDR3 DNA sequence: TGTGCCAGTAGTATTGCACAGCTCAATCAGCCCCAGCATTTT. The chain uses TRBV19 and TRBJ1-5; D unclear. Germline V gene sequence: CDR1 LNHDA, CDR2 SQIVND (reference sequence). This CDR3 contains 14 residues. Deletions cut 3 bases from V and 3 bases from J, with 9 bases between.

This clonotype was detected ten times or more. The chain combines TRBV7-9 with TRBJ2-1; 10 nucleotides match TRBD2. The length of the CDR3 is 16 residues. The germline V gene has CDR1 SEHNR and CDR2 FQNEAQ (reference sequence). The junction had 12 bases not matched to a gene; V was cut back by 4 bases and J by 9 bases. The CDR3 coding sequence is TGTGCCAGCAGCTCTTCCCTTGCTAGCGGGGGTAGTGAGCAGTTCTTC. Encoded protein: CASSSSLASGGSEQFF.

Only a few counts were recorded for this clonotype. The chain is built from TRBV6-1 and TRBJ2-6; the D gene is possibly TRBD1 (6 bases). Germline CDR1 MNHNS, CDR2 SASEGT. The CDR3 contains 17 residues. V was cut by 4 bases and J by 0 bases, with 13 bases left in between. The CDR3 nucleotides are TGTGCCAGCAGTGCGTCGAGACAGGACTCTGGGGCCAACGTCCTGACTTTC. Translation gives CASSASRQDSGANVLTF.

At least ten counts were recorded for this clonotype. The chain couples TRBV2 to TRBJ2-1; 7 bases line up with TRBD2. Trimming cost V 0 bases and J 4 bases; bases outside gene matches: 6. Looked up from germline, CDR1 is SNHLY and CDR2 is FYNNEI. The CDR3 runs to 16 residues. For the CDR3, the DNA is TGTGCCAGCAGTGAAGCGAGGGCTAGCGGTTACAATGAGCAGTTCTTC. Translating gives CASSEARASGYNEQFF.

This clonotype was recorded a few times. A much larger clone is a single base away; this may be a read error. This CDR3 is missing its conserved last phenylalanine or tryptophan, likely due to a read error. The rearrangement links TRBV20-1 to TRBJ2-3; TRBD2 aligns across 8 bases. The length of the CDR3 is 15 residues. Germline CDR1 reads DFQATT; CDR2 reads SNEGSKA (reference sequence). J was trimmed by 2 bases and V by 3 bases; bases with no gene match: 7. This CDR3 reads CSARELAAPTDTQYL. Written as DNA, the CDR3 is TGCAGTGCTAGGGAACTAGCGGCACCCACAGATACGCAGTATCTT.

This clonotype was detected ten times or more. V usage is TRBV7-3 and J usage is TRBJ1-5; a weak D match, TRBD1 (6 bases). V was trimmed by 5 bases and J by 7 bases, leaving 12 bases between them. CDR3 length: 13 residues. Germline V gene sequence: CDR1 SGHTA, CDR2 FQGTGA. The CDR3 sequence: CASSPGVGQPQHF. The DNA for the CDR3 is TGTGCCAGCAGCCCAGGGGTAGGACAGCCCCAGCATTTT.

This clonotype was observed at least ten times. V usage is TRBV6-2 or TRBV6-3 and J usage is TRBJ1-1; 9 positions agree with TRBD1. Germline lookup yields CDR1 MNHEY and CDR2 SVGEGT. V dropped 6 bases and J dropped 1; count of bases not matched to a gene: 6. The CDR3 contains 15 residues. CDR3 DNA: TGTGCCAGCAGAAGGGACAGGGCCCGGAACACTGAAGCTTTCTTT. It codes for CASRRDRARNTEAFF.

This clonotype was counted only a few times. V usage is TRBV27 and J usage is TRBJ2-1; either TRBD1 or TRBD2 may supply D (5 bases each). V was shortened by 4 bases and J by 13 bases, with 11 bases between the two germline ends. The CDR3 contains 11 residues. CDR1 and CDR2 (germline): MNHEY, SMNVEV (reference sequence). CDR3 amino acids: CASSWGLSQFF. CDR3 coding DNA: TGTGCCAGCAGTTGGGGGTTGAGTCAGTTCTTC.

The table lists this clonotype with a few counts. V is TRBV2 and J is TRBJ1-1, with 7 bases matching TRBD1. Germline CDR1 is SNHLY and CDR2 is FYNNEI. The junction had 13 bases not matched to a gene; V was cut back by 2 bases and J by 4 bases. The CDR3 runs 17 residues. The CDR3 loop reads CASSESEGAGYGTEAFF. CDR3 sequence (DNA): TGTGCCAGCAGTGAAAGCGAGGGGGCAGGGTACGGCACTGAAGCTTTCTTT. Full variable domain (missing parts from reference TRBV2 and TRBJ1-1): EPEVTQTPSHQVTQMGQEVILRCVPISNHLYFYWYRQILGQKVEFLVSFYNNEISEKSEIFDDQFSVERPDGSNFTLKIRSTKLEDSAMYFCASSESEGAGYGTEAFFGQGTRLTVV.